The rows below give T cell receptor beta chains drawn from one sample of a study of OX40 agonist ivuxolimab in advanced cancers. The method was immunoSEQ multiplex PCR; TCRdb's version includes in-frame clones alone and lacks a portion of them. The sample records over 45,000 clones, roughly 84% being singletons. This material consisted of CD4+ or CD8+ T cells sorted from blood, taken in a trial of the OX40 agonist ivuxolimab. These receptors all come from an adult with an advanced solid tumor such as melanoma, head and neck, liver or kidney cancer. Both conserved end residues are part of each CDR3. D genes are given only for firm matches. Clone size appears in some rows only: once, few, many, or a class for an expanded clone.

V gene	D gene	CDR3 length	clone size	J gene	CDR3 DNA	CDR3 protein
TRBV15	-	15	-	TRBJ1-2	TGTGCCACCAGCAGAGATGCGGAGGGGCTTGGTGGCTACACCTTC	CATSRDAEGLGGYTF
TRBV19	TRBD1	15	-	TRBJ2-5	TGTGCCAGTAGTCCCCGGACAGGGGTGAAAGAGACCCAGTACTTC	CASSPRTGVKETQYF
TRBV30	-	11	-	TRBJ1-3	TGTGCTGGGGGCTCTGGAAACACCATATATTTT	CAGGSGNTIYF
TRBV19	-	13	-	TRBJ1-1	TGTGCCAGTAGTATCAAGGGTCTCACTGAAGCTTTCTTT	CASSIKGLTEAFF
TRBV29-1	TRBD1	14	once	TRBJ1-1	TGCAGCGTGAGGACAGGGGGGAGGACCACTGAAGCTTTCTTT	CSVRTGGRTTEAFF
TRBV4-3	TRBD2	16	-	TRBJ2-7	TGCGCCAGCAGCCACGATGGGAGCGGGGGTTCCTACGAGCAGTACTTC	CASSHDGSGGSYEQYF
TRBV4-1	-	13	once	TRBJ1-2	TGCGCCAGCAGCCAAGCCCCAAGCTATGGCTACACCTTC	CASSQAPSYGYTF
TRBV7-2	-	16	-	TRBJ1-2	TGTGCCAGCAGCTTAGCGCTGGCACAGTCTGGCTATGGCTACACCTTC	CASSLALAQSGYGYTF
TRBV7-7	-	13	-	TRBJ2-2	TGTGCTAGCAGCTCCGACAGCACCGGGGAGCTGTTTTTT	CASSSDSTGELFF
TRBV7-2	TRBD1	15	-	TRBJ1-6	TGTGCCAGCAGCGCGGAGACAGGGTTTAGATCACCCCTCCACTTT	CASSAETGFRSPLHF
TRBV9	TRBD1	13	-	TRBJ1-1	TGTGCCAGCAGCACAGGGGGTCACACTGAAGCTTTCTTT	CASSTGGHTEAFF
TRBV6-1	TRBD2	16	-	TRBJ2-2	TGTGCCAGCAGTGACCGGGAGGGTTCTAACACCGGGGAGCTGTTTTTT	CASSDREGSNTGELFF
TRBV15	-	12	-	TRBJ1-1	TGTGCCACCAGCAGAGATGGCACTGAAGCTTTCTTT	CATSRDGTEAFF
TRBV19	-	16	-	TRBJ2-7	TGTGCCAGTAGTAGGGCAGGGGGAGGGACCTCCTACGAGCAGTACTTC	CASSRAGGGTSYEQYF
TRBV7-8	-	15	-	TRBJ1-5	TGTGCCAGCAGCTTAAGGCGTTTTAGCAATCAGCCCCAGCATTTT	CASSLRRFSNQPQHF
TRBV29-1	TRBD1	14	once	TRBJ1-2	TGCAGCGTTGAAATCAACAGGGGCTCAGGTGGCTACACCTTC	CSVEINRGSGGYTF
TRBV7-6	TRBD2	15	-	TRBJ2-5	TGTGCCAGCAGCTTAAGCGGGGGGAACCAAGAGACCCAGTACTTC	CASSLSGGNQETQYF
TRBV9	TRBD2	15	-	TRBJ2-7	TGTGCCAGCAGCGCCGGGACTAGCGACTCCTACGAGCAGTACTTC	CASSAGTSDSYEQYF
TRBV7-9	-	16	-	TRBJ2-2	TGTGCCAGCAGCTCCGGGGTGTCAGCGAACACCGGGGAGCTGTTTTTT	CASSSGVSANTGELFF
TRBV27	-	15	few	TRBJ1-1	TGTGCCAGCAGTTTAAACTGGGTCTCAAACACTGAAGCTTTCTTT	CASSLNWVSNTEAFF
TRBV7-2	-	15	-	TRBJ2-1	TGTGCCAGCAGCCCGTCCCCTTTGAGCGGGAATGAGCAGTTCTTC	CASSPSPLSGNEQFF
TRBV4-3	-	17	-	TRBJ1-2	TGCGCCAGCAGCCAAGAAAGCCCCCCGGCAGCCCTCTATGGCTACACCTTC	CASSQESPPAALYGYTF
TRBV7-2	TRBD1	15	-	TRBJ1-5	TGTGCCAGCAGCTTACGGACAGGGTTCAATCAGCCCCAGCATTTT	CASSLRTGFNQPQHF
TRBV29-1	-	14	-	TRBJ2-3	TGCAGCGTTGATCAGGGGGGTCGCACAGATACGCAGTATTTT	CSVDQGGRTDTQYF
TRBV30	TRBD1	15	-	TRBJ1-5	TGTGCCTGGAGTACCAGGGGGCTTGGCAATCAGCCCCAGCATTTT	CAWSTRGLGNQPQHF
TRBV18	TRBD1	17	-	TRBJ1-2	TGTGCCAGCTCACCTTGGACAGGGAGAGGGGCTAACTATGGCTACACCTTC	CASSPWTGRGANYGYTF
TRBV11-2	-	16	-	TRBJ2-1	TGTGCCAGCAGCTCCCTTCTAGCCGGAGGCTACAATGAGCAGTTCTTC	CASSSLLAGGYNEQFF
TRBV2	-	15	few	TRBJ1-5	TGTGCCAGCAGCGGACAGCGTGATAGCAATCAGCCCCAGCATTTT	CASSGQRDSNQPQHF
TRBV6-5	-	15	-	TRBJ1-1	TGTGCCAGCAGTCCGTATAAGACAGGGAACACTGAAGCTTTCTTT	CASSPYKTGNTEAFF
TRBV6-4	TRBD1	14	few	TRBJ1-2	TGTGCCAGCAAACCGGACAGGGGGAACTATGGCTACACCTTC	CASKPDRGNYGYTF
TRBV7-9	-	13	few	TRBJ1-4	TGTGCCTTCCGCCGGGACAAGAATGAAAAACTGTTTTTT	CAFRRDKNEKLFF
TRBV10-3	TRBD2	13	-	TRBJ2-7	TGTGCCATCAGTGAGCGGGGGGATAACGAGCAGTACTTC	CAISERGDNEQYF
TRBV7-6	TRBD2	15	-	TRBJ2-2	TGTGCCAGCAGGGGGCTAGCGGGTAACACCGGGGAGCTGTTTTTT	CASRGLAGNTGELFF
TRBV5-4	-	14	-	TRBJ1-2	TGTGCCAGCAGCGACGTAGGGGCGAACTATGGCTACACCTTC	CASSDVGANYGYTF
TRBV28	-	14	-	TRBJ2-1	TGTGCCAGCAGTTTAGCCGGGAGAGCGAATGAGCAGTTCTTC	CASSLAGRANEQFF
TRBV30	-	14	-	TRBJ1-2	TGTGCCTGGGCGCCCGGGACACCTAACTATGGCTACACCTTC	CAWAPGTPNYGYTF
TRBV15	-	16	-	TRBJ1-2	TGTGCCACCACTCAATCGGACTGGCGCGGAAACTATGGCTACACCTTC	CATTQSDWRGNYGYTF
TRBV10-3	-	12	-	TRBJ1-6	TGTGCCATCAGTTGGATGAATTCACCCCTCCACTTT	CAISWMNSPLHF
TRBV19	TRBD1	14	once	TRBJ2-7	TGTGCCAGTAGTATATCCAGGGGGCACTACGAGCAGTACTTC	CASSISRGHYEQYF
TRBV6-5	-	15	-	TRBJ2-7	TGTGCCAGCAGTTATAGGGCGGGAAATTACTACGAGCAGTACTTC	CASSYRAGNYYEQYF
TRBV19	TRBD2	16	-	TRBJ2-1	TGTGCCAGTAGTCCGACTAGCGGACCCTCCTACAATGAGCAGTTCTTC	CASSPTSGPSYNEQFF
TRBV11-2	-	14	-	TRBJ1-1	TGTGCCAGCACCCCTCCCACGACTTGGGCTGAAGCTTTCTTT	CASTPPTTWAEAFF
TRBV5-1	-	17	-	TRBJ2-2	TGCGCCAGCAGGGGGTTTCCCCGACCTCACGAACACCGGGGAGCTGTTTTT	CASRGFPRPHEHRGAVF
TRBV19	-	16	-	TRBJ1-1	TGTGCCAGTAGTACCCAGGGGAACACGATGAACACTGAAGCTTTCTTT	CASSTQGNTMNTEAFF
TRBV14	-	15	-	TRBJ2-7	TGTGCCAGCAGCCTATCGGCTAGTGTTTCCTACGAGCAGTACTTC	CASSLSASVSYEQYF
TRBV6-4	-	15	-	TRBJ1-5	TGTGCCAGCAGTGACGGGACAAGCAACAATCAGCCCCAGCATTTT	CASSDGTSNNQPQHF
TRBV18	TRBD2	15	once	TRBJ2-3	TGTGCCAGCTCACTCCCGGGGGGGAGCACAGATACGCAGTATTTT	CASSLPGGSTDTQYF
TRBV30	-	13	-	TRBJ1-3	TGTGCCTGGGAGGAAGGGGGTGGAAACACCATATATTTT	CAWEEGGGNTIYF
TRBV18	-	13	-	TRBJ1-1	TGTGCCAGCTCACCAAACGGATACACTGAAGCTTTCTTT	CASSPNGYTEAFF